The rows below give T cell receptor beta chains drawn from one sample of a study of T cells in Graves' hyperthyroidism and ophthalmopathy. One entry per CDR3 protein, called by TCRdb with MiXCR from the multiplex PCR reads. The table lists about 690,000 distinct CDR3 sequences, 17% of them singletons. The sample taken for sequencing was blood. The receptors were gathered from a man aged 45-65 years with Graves' hyperthyroidism. Each CDR3 is given with its conserved first and last residue. A D gene is named only where the DNA matches it firmly. Not every row has a clone size; where given, it reads once, few, many or a size class.

clone size | J gene | D gene | V gene | CDR3 DNA | CDR3 protein
few | TRBJ2-7 | TRBD2 | TRBV27 | TGTGCCAGCACCGGGGGGAATACCTACGAGCAGTACTTC | CASTGGNTYEQYF
many | TRBJ2-1 | NA | TRBV29-1 | TGCAGCGTTGGCCCCGGCGGTCCCTCCTACAATGAGCAGTTCTTC | CSVGPGGPSYNEQFF
many | TRBJ2-2 | TRBD1 | TRBV2 | TGTGCCAGGCAGAGGGGACAGGGTTCCGGGGAGCTGTTTTTT | CARQRGQGSGELFF
NA | TRBJ2-5 | TRBD2 | TRBV4-2 | TGTGCCAGCAGCCAGGGAGAGGGAGGGCCGGTAGAGACCCAGTACTTC | CASSQGEGGPVETQYF
NA | TRBJ1-2 | NA | TRBV7-9 | TGTGCCAGCAGCCCAGACAGCCGTAGGGGATATGGCTACACCTTC | CASSPDSRRGYGYTF
many | TRBJ2-7 | NA | TRBV11-2 | TGTGCCAGCAGCTGGACTTCCGCCGGCTACGAGCAGTACTTC | CASSWTSAGYEQYF
many | TRBJ2-1 | TRBD2 | TRBV20-1 | TGCAGTGCTAGAAATAGCGGGAGAGATTGGAGGAATGAGCAGTTCTTC | CSARNSGRDWRNEQFF
NA | TRBJ2-1 | NA | TRBV19 | TGTGCCAGTAGATTCGGCAGTGAGCAGTTCTTC | CASRFGSEQFF
few | TRBJ2-7 | NA | TRBV20-1 | TGCAGTGCTACGGAGACCTCGGACGCTTACTCCTACGAGCAGTACTTC | CSATETSDAYSYEQYF
NA | TRBJ1-5 | NA | TRBV19 | TGTGCCAGTAGTTGGAGGGGCCCCCAGCCCCAGCATTTT | CASSWRGPQPQHF
many | TRBJ2-3 | NA | TRBV28 | TGTGCCAGCAGCTCGAGCGGTCCCGAGACAGATACGCAGTATTTT | CASSSSGPETDTQYF